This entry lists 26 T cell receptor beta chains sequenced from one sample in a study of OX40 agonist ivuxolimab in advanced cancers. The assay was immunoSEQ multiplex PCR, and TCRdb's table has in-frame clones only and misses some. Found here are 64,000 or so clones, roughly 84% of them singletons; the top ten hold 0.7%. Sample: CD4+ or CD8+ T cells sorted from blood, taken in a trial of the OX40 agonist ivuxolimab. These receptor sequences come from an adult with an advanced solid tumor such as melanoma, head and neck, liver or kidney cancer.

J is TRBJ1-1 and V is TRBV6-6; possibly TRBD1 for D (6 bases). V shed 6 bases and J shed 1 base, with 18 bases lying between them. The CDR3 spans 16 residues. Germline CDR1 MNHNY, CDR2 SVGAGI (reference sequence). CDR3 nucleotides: TGTGCCAGCAGCCCGCCCGGGGGGGCAGGGAACACTGAAGCTTTCTTT. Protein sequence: CASSPPGGAGNTEAFF.

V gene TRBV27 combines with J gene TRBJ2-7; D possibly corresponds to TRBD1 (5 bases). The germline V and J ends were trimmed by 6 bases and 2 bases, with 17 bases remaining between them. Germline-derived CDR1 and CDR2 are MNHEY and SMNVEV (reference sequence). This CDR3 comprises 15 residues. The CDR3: CASSKTATATYEQYF. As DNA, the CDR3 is TGTGCCAGCAGCAAAACCGCGACAGCCACCTACGAGCAGTACTTC.

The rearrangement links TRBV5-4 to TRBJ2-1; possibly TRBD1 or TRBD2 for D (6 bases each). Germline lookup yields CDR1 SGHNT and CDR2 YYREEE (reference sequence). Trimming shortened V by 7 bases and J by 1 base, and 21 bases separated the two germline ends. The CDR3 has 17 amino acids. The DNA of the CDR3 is TGTGCCAGCTCCGAGGGGGTGCGGGGCGGATCCTACAATGAGCAGTTCTTC. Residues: CASSEGVRGGSYNEQFF.

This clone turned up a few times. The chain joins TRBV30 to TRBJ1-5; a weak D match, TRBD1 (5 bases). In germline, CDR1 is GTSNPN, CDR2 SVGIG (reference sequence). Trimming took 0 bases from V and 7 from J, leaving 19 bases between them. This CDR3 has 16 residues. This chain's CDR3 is CAWSVLGADSLQPQHF. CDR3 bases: TGTGCCTGGAGTGTACTTGGGGCAGACTCCTTACAGCCCCAGCATTTT.

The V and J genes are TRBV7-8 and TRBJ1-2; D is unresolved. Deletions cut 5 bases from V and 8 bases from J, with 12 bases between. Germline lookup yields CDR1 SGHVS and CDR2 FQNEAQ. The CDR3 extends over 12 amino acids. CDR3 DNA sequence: TGTGCCAGCAGCGACCTTTCGCGGGGCTACACCTTC. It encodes CASSDLSRGYTF.

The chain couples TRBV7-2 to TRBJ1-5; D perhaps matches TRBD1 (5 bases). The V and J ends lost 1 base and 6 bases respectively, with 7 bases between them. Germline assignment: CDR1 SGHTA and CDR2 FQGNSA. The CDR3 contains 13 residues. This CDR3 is CASSLERGQPQHF. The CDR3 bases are TGTGCCAGCAGCTTAGAAAGGGGTCAGCCCCAGCATTTT.

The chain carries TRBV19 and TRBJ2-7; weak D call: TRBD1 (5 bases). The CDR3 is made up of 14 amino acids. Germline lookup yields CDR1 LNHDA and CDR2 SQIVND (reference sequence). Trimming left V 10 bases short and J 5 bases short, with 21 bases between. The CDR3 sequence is CATSGIDLRHEQYF. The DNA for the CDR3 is TGTGCCACCTCAGGGATAGACCTCCGTCACGAGCAGTACTTC.

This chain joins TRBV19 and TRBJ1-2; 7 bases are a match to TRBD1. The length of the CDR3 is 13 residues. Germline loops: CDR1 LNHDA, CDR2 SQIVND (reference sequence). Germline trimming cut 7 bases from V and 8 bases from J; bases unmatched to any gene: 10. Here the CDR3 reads CASKPQGSGGYTF. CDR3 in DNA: TGTGCCAGTAAACCACAGGGGTCCGGGGGCTACACCTTC. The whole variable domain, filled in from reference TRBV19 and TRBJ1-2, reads DGGITQSPKYLFRKEGQNVTLSCEQNLNHDAMYWYRQDPGQGLRLIYYSQIVNDFQKGDIAEGYSVSREKKESFPLTVTSAQKNPTAFYLCASKPQGSGGYTFGSGTRLTVV.

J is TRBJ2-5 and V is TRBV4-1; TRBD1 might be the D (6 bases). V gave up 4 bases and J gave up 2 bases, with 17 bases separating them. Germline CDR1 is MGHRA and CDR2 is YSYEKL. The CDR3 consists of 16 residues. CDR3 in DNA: TGCGCCAGCAGCCCCTATCCACGACAGGAGCAAGAGACCCAGTACTTC. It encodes CASSPYPRQEQETQYF.

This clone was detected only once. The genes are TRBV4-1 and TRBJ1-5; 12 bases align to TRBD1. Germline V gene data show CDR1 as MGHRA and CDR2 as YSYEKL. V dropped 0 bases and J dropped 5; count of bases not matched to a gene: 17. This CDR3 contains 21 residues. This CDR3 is CASSQDSVWEVGQGAHQPQHF. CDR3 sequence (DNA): TGCGCCAGCAGCCAAGATTCAGTATGGGAAGTGGGACAGGGGGCACATCAGCCCCAGCATTTT.

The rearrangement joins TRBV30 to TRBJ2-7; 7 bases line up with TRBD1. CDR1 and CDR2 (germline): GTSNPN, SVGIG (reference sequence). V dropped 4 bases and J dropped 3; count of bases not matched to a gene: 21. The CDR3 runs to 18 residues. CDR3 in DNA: TGTGCCTGGACAAAACGAAGAGACAGGGCCCCCCTCCTCTACGAGCAGTACTTC. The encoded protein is CAWTKRRDRAPLLYEQYF.

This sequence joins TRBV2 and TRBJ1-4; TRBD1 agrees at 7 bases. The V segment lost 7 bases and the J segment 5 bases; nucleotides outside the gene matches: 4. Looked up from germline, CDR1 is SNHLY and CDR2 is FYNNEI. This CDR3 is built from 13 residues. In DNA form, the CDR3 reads TGTGCCAGCAATCGGGACAGAAATGAAAAACTGTTTTTT. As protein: CASNRDRNEKLFF.

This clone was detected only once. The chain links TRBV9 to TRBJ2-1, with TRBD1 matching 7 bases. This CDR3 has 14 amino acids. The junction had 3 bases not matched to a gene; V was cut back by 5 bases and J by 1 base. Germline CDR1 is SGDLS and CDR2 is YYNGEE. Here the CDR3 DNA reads TGTGCCAGCAGTCGCAGGGGGTCCTACAATGAGCAGTTCTTC. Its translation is CASSRRGSYNEQFF.

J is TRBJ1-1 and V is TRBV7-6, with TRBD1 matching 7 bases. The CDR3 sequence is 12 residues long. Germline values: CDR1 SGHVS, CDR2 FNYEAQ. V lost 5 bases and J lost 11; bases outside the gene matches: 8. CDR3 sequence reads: CASSPRQGDAFF. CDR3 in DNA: TGTGCCAGCAGCCCACGGCAGGGGGACGCTTTCTTT.

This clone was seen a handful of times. CDR3 DNA sequence: TGTGCCAGCAGCTTGGGAGGGGGCAAGGCGGAGACCCAGTACTTC. It is translated as CASSLGGGKAETQYF. V and J are TRBV5-4 and TRBJ2-5; 7 bases align to TRBD1. Germline-derived CDR1 and CDR2 are SGHNT and YYREEE (reference sequence). The CDR3 loop spans 15 amino acids. V lost 0 bases, J lost 5 bases, and 7 bases stayed unmatched.

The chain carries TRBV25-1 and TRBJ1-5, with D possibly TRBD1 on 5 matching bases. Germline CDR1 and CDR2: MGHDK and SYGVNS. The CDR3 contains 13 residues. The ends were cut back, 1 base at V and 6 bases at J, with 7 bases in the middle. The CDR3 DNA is TGTGCCAGCAGTGAATGGGGGAGTCAGCCCCAGCATTTT. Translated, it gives CASSEWGSQPQHF.

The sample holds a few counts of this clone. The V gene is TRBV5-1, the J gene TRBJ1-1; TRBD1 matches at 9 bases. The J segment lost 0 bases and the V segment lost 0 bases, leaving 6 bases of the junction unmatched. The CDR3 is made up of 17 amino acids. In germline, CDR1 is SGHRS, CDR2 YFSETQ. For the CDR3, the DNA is TGCGCCAGCAGCTTGGGGTGGACAGGGGCTATGAACACTGAAGCTTTCTTT. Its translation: CASSLGWTGAMNTEAFF.

This chain's CDR3 is CASSTQRSRESSTDTQYF. In DNA, the CDR3 is TGTGCCAGCAGCACCCAACGGAGCCGGGAATCTAGCACAGATACGCAGTATTTT. The rearrangement links TRBV7-2 to TRBJ2-3; maybe TRBD2 (5 bases). CDR1 and CDR2 from the germline V gene are SGHTA and FQGNSA. The V end lost 5 bases, the J end lost 0 bases, and 21 bases lay between the germline ends. The CDR3 spans 18 residues. Full variable domain (rest looked up from reference TRBV7-2 and TRBJ2-3): GAGVSQSPSNKVTEKGKDVELRCDPISGHTALYWYRQSLGQGLEFLIYFQGNSAPDKSGLPSDRFSAERTGGSVSTLTIQRTQQEDSAVYLCASSTQRSRESSTDTQYFGPGTRLTVL.

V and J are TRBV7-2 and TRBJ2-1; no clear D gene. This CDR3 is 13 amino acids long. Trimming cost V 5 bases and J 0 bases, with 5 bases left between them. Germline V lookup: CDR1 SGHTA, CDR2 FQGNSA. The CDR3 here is CASSPRSYNEQFF. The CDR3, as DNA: TGTGCCAGCAGCCCACGCTCCTACAATGAGCAGTTCTTC.

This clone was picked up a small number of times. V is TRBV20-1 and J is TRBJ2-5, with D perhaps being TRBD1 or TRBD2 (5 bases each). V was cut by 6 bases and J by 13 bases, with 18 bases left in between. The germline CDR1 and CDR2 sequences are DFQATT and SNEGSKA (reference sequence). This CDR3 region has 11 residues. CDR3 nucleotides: TGCAGTGCGGGGGAAGGTGTTGGGGTGTACTTC. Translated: CSAGEGVGVYF.

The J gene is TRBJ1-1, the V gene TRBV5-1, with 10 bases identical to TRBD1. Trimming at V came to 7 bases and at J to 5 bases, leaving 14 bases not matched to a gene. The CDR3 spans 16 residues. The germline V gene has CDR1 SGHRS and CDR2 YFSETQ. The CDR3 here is CASAIGQGVFWTEAFF. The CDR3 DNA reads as TGCGCCAGCGCGATAGGACAGGGGGTCTTTTGGACTGAAGCTTTCTTT.

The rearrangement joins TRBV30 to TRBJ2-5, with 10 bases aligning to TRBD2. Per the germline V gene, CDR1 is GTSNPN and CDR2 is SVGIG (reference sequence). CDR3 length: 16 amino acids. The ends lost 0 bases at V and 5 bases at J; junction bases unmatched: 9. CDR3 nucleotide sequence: TGTGCCTGGAGTGTAGGAGCGGGAGGGCCGGGGGAGACCCAGTACTTC. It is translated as CAWSVGAGGPGETQYF.

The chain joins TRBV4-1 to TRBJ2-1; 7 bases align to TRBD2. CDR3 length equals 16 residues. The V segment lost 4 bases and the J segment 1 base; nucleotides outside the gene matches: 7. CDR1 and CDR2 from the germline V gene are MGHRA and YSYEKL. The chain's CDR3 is CASSPGGGPSYNEQFF. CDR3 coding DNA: TGCGCCAGCAGCCCGGGGGGAGGGCCGTCCTACAATGAGCAGTTCTTC.

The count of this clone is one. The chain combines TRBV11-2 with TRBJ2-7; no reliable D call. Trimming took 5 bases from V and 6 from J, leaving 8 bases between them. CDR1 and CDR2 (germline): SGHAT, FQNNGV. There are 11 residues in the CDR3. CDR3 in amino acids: CASSLLGEQYF. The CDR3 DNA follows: TGTGCCAGCAGCCTCCTAGGCGAGCAGTACTTC.

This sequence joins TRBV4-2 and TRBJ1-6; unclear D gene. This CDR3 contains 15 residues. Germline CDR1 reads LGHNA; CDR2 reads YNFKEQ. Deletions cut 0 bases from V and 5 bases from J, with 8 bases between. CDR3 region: CASSQDWRHNSPLHF. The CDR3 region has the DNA TGTGCCAGCAGCCAAGATTGGAGGCATAATTCACCCCTCCACTTT.

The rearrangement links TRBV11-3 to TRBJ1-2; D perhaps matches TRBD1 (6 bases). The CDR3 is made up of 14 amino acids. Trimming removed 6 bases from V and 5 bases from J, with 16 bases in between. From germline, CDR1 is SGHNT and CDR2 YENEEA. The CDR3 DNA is TGTGCCAGCAGTCGGGCGCGGGGGCGATATGGCTACACCTTC. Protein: CASSRARGRYGYTF.